Listed below are T cell receptor beta chains from one sample, sequenced in a study of blood T cell repertoires in COVID-19. Assay used: immunoSEQ multiplex PCR; TCRdb lists only in-frame clones, some missing. The table records roughly 500,000 clones, roughly 88% of them present only once. The sample comprised peripheral blood. These receptor sequences come from a human donor in a cohort sampled during active COVID-19. The CDR3 runs from the conserved cysteine through the conserved F or W. D genes are given only for firm matches. Expanded clones get a size class; other rows say once, few or many, or leave the size out.

clone size,J gene,V gene,D gene,CDR3 protein,CDR3 DNA
-,TRBJ2-7,TRBV4-2,TRBD1,CASSQPDRVSYEQYF,TGTGCCAGCAGCCAACCAGACAGGGTCTCCTACGAGCAGTACTTC
-,TRBJ2-3,TRBV10-3,TRBD2,CATMTSGETDTQYF,TGTGCTACAATGACTAGCGGGGAGACAGATACGCAGTATTTT
-,TRBJ1-6,TRBV5-4,-,CASSWEGPAGLSPLHF,TGTGCCAGCAGCTGGGAGGGCCCGGCAGGGTTGTCACCCCTCCACTTT
once,TRBJ1-2,TRBV5-1,-,CASSSVAGSQGSYTF,TGCGCCAGCAGCTCCGTAGCCGGGTCGCAGGGCAGCTACACCTTC
-,TRBJ2-3,TRBV19,TRBD2,CASRPASGRIKSTDTQYF,TGTGCCAGTAGGCCAGCTAGCGGGAGGATCAAGAGCACAGATACGCAGTATTTT
-,TRBJ1-5,TRBV24-1,TRBD1,CATKIRGRIIFDQPQHF,TGTGCCACCAAGATCAGGGGGCGAATCATATTCGATCAGCCCCAGCATTTT
-,TRBJ2-3,TRBV3-1/TRBV3-2,-,CASSPTRGIGTDTQYF,TGTGCCAGCAGCCCTACCCGGGGAATCGGCACAGATACGCAGTATTTT
-,TRBJ2-1,TRBV10-2,TRBD1,CASRADRGTYNEQFF,TGCGCCAGCAGGGCGGACAGGGGGACCTACAATGAGCAGTTCTTC
-,TRBJ1-2,TRBV7-2,TRBD1,CASSLGTGGNYGYTF,TGTGCCAGCAGCTTAGGGACAGGGGGAAACTATGGCTACACCTTC
-,TRBJ2-7,TRBV4-2,-,CASSQVGAGDGEQYF,TGTGCCAGCAGCCAAGTGGGCGCGGGTGATGGCGAGCAGTACTTC
once,TRBJ2-2,TRBV9,-,CASSARLLTGELFF,TGTGCCAGCAGCGCGCGACTTTTAACCGGGGAGCTGTTTTTT
-,TRBJ2-6,TRBV5-1,TRBD2,CASSPRQASGNSGANVLTF,TGCGCCAGCAGCCCGCGGCAAGCTAGCGGAAACTCTGGGGCCAACGTCCTGACTTTC
-,TRBJ2-7,TRBV2,-,CASASGSSSYEQYF,TGTGCCAGCGCTAGTGGCTCGAGCTCCTACGAGCAGTACTTC
-,TRBJ2-7,TRBV18,-,CASSPPTGPYEQYF,TGTGCCAGCTCACCACCCACAGGGCCCTACGAGCAGTACTTC
-,TRBJ2-2,TRBV5-1,-,CASSPIRPSTGELFF,TGCGCCAGCAGCCCCATAAGACCTAGTACCGGGGAGCTGTTTTTT
-,TRBJ1-4,TRBV4-1,-,CASSQDRAGNEKLFF,TGCGCCAGCAGCCAAGATCGGGCAGGGAACGAAAAACTGTTTTTT
-,TRBJ2-1,TRBV18,-,CASSPNHEERDNEQFF,TGTGCCAGCTCACCCAATCATGAGGAGCGGGACAATGAGCAGTTCTTC
-,TRBJ2-2,TRBV10-1,TRBD1,CASSEWPRGTGELFF,TGCGCCAGCAGTGAATGGCCCAGGGGGACCGGGGAGCTGTTTTTT
few,TRBJ2-2,TRBV7-2,TRBD2,CASSSRLAGNTGELFF,TGTGCCAGCAGCTCCCGACTAGCGGGCAACACCGGGGAGCTGTTTTTT
once,TRBJ1-4,TRBV6-5,TRBD1,CASSFGTAAEKLFF,TGTGCCAGCAGTTTCGGGACAGCAGCCGAAAAACTGTTTTTT
-,TRBJ1-1,TRBV6-5,-,CASSYSYRRAEAFF,TGTGCCAGCAGTTACAGTTACAGGAGGGCTGAAGCTTTCTTT
-,TRBJ2-3,TRBV7-8,TRBD1,CASSNLGQGKGTDTQYF,TGTGCCAGCAGCAACCTGGGACAGGGGAAGGGCACAGATACGCAGTATTTT
-,TRBJ2-7,TRBV18,-,CASSGQGSYEQYF,TGTGCCAGCTCAGGCCAGGGTTCCTACGAGCAGTACTTC
once,TRBJ2-7,TRBV5-5,-,CASSLNWGPLYEQYF,TGTGCCAGCAGCTTGAACTGGGGGCCTCTATACGAGCAGTACTTC
-,TRBJ2-2,TRBV10-1,TRBD1,CASSSGTVNTGELFF,TGCGCCAGCAGTTCCGGGACAGTTAACACCGGGGAGCTGTTTTTT